This TCR beta chain was recovered during a study of resident and recirculating memory T cells in vitiligo. Background on the study: Epidermis came from shave biopsies of lesional and nonlesional sites, plus PBMCs. General observations from the study: Sequences differed between biopsy sites and patients, suggesting private specificity.

Stability required unchanged lesions during the previous 6 months. Stable patients also lacked confetti depigmentation, a sign of active vitiligo. This CDR3 comprises 12 residues. V lost 8 bases to trimming and J lost 4 bases, with 11 bases between them. The germline V gene has CDR1 MNHEY and CDR2 SVGAGI. This clone was seen only once. The antigen remains undetermined. TCRdb keeps only in-frame clones here, not all; method: immunoSEQ multiplex PCR. Of 70,000 to 85,000 clones listed, approximately 90% are singletons. The sequence was obtained from a male donor with vitiligo. Specimen: blood. The rearrangement joins TRBV6-5 to TRBJ1-2, with D possibly matching TRBD1 (5 bases). The CDR3 spells CASRGSVYGYTF. CDR3 coding DNA: TGTGCCAGCCGGGGGTCTGTCTATGGCTACACCTTC.